This passage covers 8 T cell receptor beta chains from one sample sequenced in a study of OX40 agonist ivuxolimab in advanced cancers. Library method: the immunoSEQ multiplex PCR assay. What TCRdb holds here is the immuneACCESS table cut down to in-frame rearrangements. Part of the clones is not present; checked against another copy, under half of the missing clones reflect an unresolved V gene, and the others are unexplained. A total of 21,000 or so clones appear in this sample, roughly 83% of them only once. Roughly 31% of the sample is in the top ten clones. Specimen: CD4+ or CD8+ T cells sorted from blood, collected in a trial of the OX40 agonist ivuxolimab. These receptors were obtained from an adult with an advanced solid tumor such as melanoma, head and neck, liver or kidney cancer.

This chain links TRBV28 with TRBJ1-4, with 7 bases lining up with TRBD1. This CDR3 has 13 residues. With 8 bases clipped from V and 5 bases from J, the junction kept 5 bases outside the gene matches. CDR1 is MDHEN, CDR2 SYDVKM, per germline. CDR3 amino acids: CASSMTGNEKLFF. The CDR3 nucleotides are TGTGCCAGCTCCATGACAGGGAATGAAAAACTGTTTTTT.

The count of this clone is one. The chain joins TRBV30 to TRBJ1-1; D gene uncertain. CDR3 length: 15 residues. The V end lost 0 bases, the J end lost 0 bases, and 11 bases lay between the germline ends. Germline V gene sequence: CDR1 GTSNPN, CDR2 SVGIG (reference sequence). The CDR3 DNA follows: TGTGCCTGGAGTGTACTCGTAGGGCTGAACACTGAAGCTTTCTTT. Protein product: CAWSVLVGLNTEAFF. The full variable domain, its missing parts supplied by reference TRBV30 and TRBJ1-1, is SQTIHQWPATLVQPVGSPLSLECTVEGTSNPNLYWYRQAAGRGLQLLFYSVGIGQISSEVPQNLSASRPQDRQFILSSKKLLLSDSGFYLCAWSVLVGLNTEAFFGQGTRLTVV.

The chain uses TRBV5-6 and TRBJ2-7; D not resolved. CDR1 and CDR2 from the germline V gene are SGHDT and YYEEEE. Between the trimmed V and J ends, which lost 2 bases and 6 bases, there was a span of 12 bases. The CDR3 covers 13 residues. CDR3 DNA: TGTGCCAGCAGCTTCAACACCCCGGGCGAGCAGTACTTC. Residues: CASSFNTPGEQYF.

The chain is built from TRBV7-9 and TRBJ2-3; 7 bases match TRBD1. The CDR3 has 15 residues. The V segment lost 5 bases and the J segment 3 bases; nucleotides outside the gene matches: 8. Germline CDR1 is SEHNR and CDR2 is FQNEAQ (reference sequence). CDR3 in DNA: TGTGCCAGCAGCCTGGACAGGACATATACAGATACGCAGTATTTT. Protein sequence: CASSLDRTYTDTQYF.

The chain uses TRBV6-5 and TRBJ2-1, with unresolved D. CDR1 and CDR2 from the germline V gene are MNHEY and SVGAGI. This CDR3 comprises 13 residues. V lost 6 bases and J lost 10, with 16 bases in between. The CDR3 spells CASRAGLSSEQFF. For the CDR3, the DNA is TGTGCCAGCAGGGCCGGGTTATCAAGCGAGCAGTTCTTC.

The V call is TRBV28, the J call TRBJ2-7; TRBD1 agrees at 8 bases. There are 15 residues in the CDR3. Germline-derived CDR1 and CDR2 are MDHEN and SYDVKM. J was trimmed by 3 bases and V by 2 bases; bases with no gene match: 6. The CDR3 spells CASSLDRGPFYEQYF. The CDR3 DNA sequence: TGTGCCAGCAGTTTAGACAGGGGCCCTTTCTACGAGCAGTACTTC.

This chain uses TRBV7-8 with TRBJ2-1, with D perhaps TRBD2 (5 bases). V lost 2 bases to trimming and J lost 3 bases, with 14 bases between them. The CDR3 runs 16 residues. Germline V gene lookup returns CDR1 SGHVS and CDR2 FQNEAQ. Written as DNA, the CDR3 is TGTGCCAGCAGCTTAATGAAGGCTAGCCTCTACAATGAGCAGTTCTTC. Protein sequence: CASSLMKASLYNEQFF.

The gene calls are TRBV6-5 and TRBJ1-2; D might be TRBD1 (6 bases). Germline-derived CDR1 and CDR2 are MNHEY and SVGAGI. Trimming removed 5 bases from V and 5 bases from J, with 9 bases in between. The CDR3 has 12 amino acids. The CDR3 bases are TGTGCCAGCAGTCCCGGACAGTATGGCTACACCTTC. The encoded protein is CASSPGQYGYTF.